Below, 21 T cell receptor beta chains from the same sample are listed, as sequenced in a study of T cell changes during pregnancy in multiple sclerosis. Here immunoSEQ multiplex PCR was the method, and the copy in TCRdb shows in-frame clones only, minus some. The table shows tens of thousands of clones, with roughly 92% occurring only once. This specimen was peripheral blood, taken in the third trimester of pregnancy. All receptors come from a female donor in good health, enrolled as a control in a pregnancy study.

This clone showed up just once. The chain uses TRBV19 and TRBJ2-7; a possible D gene is TRBD1 (5 bases). V was clipped by 3 bases and J by 3 bases, with 18 bases between them. This CDR3 region has 16 residues. From germline, CDR1 is LNHDA and CDR2 SQIVND (reference sequence). The CDR3 is CASSMAPAGMVYEQYF. The CDR3 DNA is TGTGCCAGTAGTATGGCCCCGGCAGGGATGGTCTACGAGCAGTACTTC.

This clone was seen only a few times. The chain is built from TRBV6-6 and TRBJ2-3, with 7 bases aligning to TRBD1. CDR3 length: 15 amino acids. Germline V gives CDR1 MNHNY, CDR2 SVGAGI (reference sequence). Unmatched junction bases numbered 12, after V lost 6 bases and J lost 6 bases. For the CDR3, the DNA is TGTGCCAGCAGCTCCGACAGGGAACCTCGGGATACGCAGTATTTT. Translating it yields CASSSDREPRDTQYF.

The chain combines TRBV2 with TRBJ2-1; tentative D call: TRBD2 (5 bases). The germline V and J ends were trimmed by 0 bases and 5 bases, with 11 bases remaining between them. The CDR3 contains 15 residues. From germline, CDR1 is SNHLY and CDR2 FYNNEI. The CDR3 coding sequence is TGTGCCAGCAGTGAAGCGCGGACTGGAAACAATGAGCAGTTCTTC. It specifies CASSEARTGNNEQFF.

This chain joins TRBV28 and TRBJ2-5; TRBD2 matches at 14 bases. V lost 5 bases and J lost 5; bases outside the gene matches: 10. Per germline, CDR1 MDHEN and CDR2 SYDVKM. CDR3 length equals 17 residues. The CDR3 DNA is TGTGCCAGCAGTACGACTAGCGGGAGGGCTCTGATGGAGACCCAGTACTTC. It specifies CASSTTSGRALMETQYF.

The chain is built from TRBV28 and TRBJ2-2; no reliable D call. V shed 8 bases and J shed 5 bases, with 12 bases lying between them. The CDR3 runs 13 residues. Per the germline V gene, CDR1 is MDHEN and CDR2 is SYDVKM. CDR3 nucleotide sequence: TGTGCCAGCGTCAGCGAAAAAACCGGGGAGCTGTTTTTT. The encoded protein is CASVSEKTGELFF. Using reference TRBV28 and TRBJ2-2 for the parts outside the CDR3, the full variable domain is DVKVTQSSRYLVKRTGEKVFLECVQDMDHENMFWYRQDPGLGLRLIYFSYDVKMKEKGDIPEGYSVSREKKERFSLILESASTNQTSMYLCASVSEKTGELFFGEGSRLTVL.

This rearrangement joins TRBV25-1 to TRBJ1-5; D ambiguous. CDR1 is MGHDK, CDR2 SYGVNS, per germline. The CDR3 extends over 13 amino acids. Trimming took 4 bases from V and 7 from J, leaving 11 bases between them. CDR3 region: CASSAGFRQPQHF. In DNA, the CDR3 is TGTGCCAGCAGTGCAGGTTTTAGACAGCCCCAGCATTTT.

The chain carries TRBV5-4 and TRBJ2-7; D uncertain. Between the trimmed V and J ends, which lost 3 bases and 2 bases, there was a span of 12 bases. In germline, CDR1 is SGHNT, CDR2 YYREEE (reference sequence). The CDR3 has 14 amino acids. CDR3 in amino acids: CASSSILGPYEQYF. The CDR3 region has the DNA TGTGCCAGCAGCTCAATCCTGGGCCCCTACGAGCAGTACTTC.

This chain uses TRBV7-3 with TRBJ2-5, with TRBD2 identical over 10 bases. This CDR3 has 16 residues. Looked up from germline, CDR1 is SGHTA and CDR2 is FQGTGA. The V and J ends lost 5 bases and 4 bases, in that order; junction bases with no gene match: 10. The CDR3 region has the DNA TGTGCCAGCAGCACAGCCCCTAGCGGGAGAGGAGAGACCCAGTACTTC. This encodes CASSTAPSGRGETQYF.

The gene calls are TRBV5-1 and TRBJ1-2; 7 nucleotides line up with TRBD1. CDR1 and CDR2 (germline): SGHRS, YFSETQ. Trimming took 4 bases from V and 11 from J; bases not matched to a gene: 14. The CDR3 has 14 amino acids. The DNA of the CDR3 is TGCGCCAGCAGCCTAACCTTCGTGACAGGGTCATACACCTTC. This sequence encodes CASSLTFVTGSYTF.

The chain couples TRBV15 to TRBJ2-3, with TRBD2 matching 9 bases. The CDR3 totals 15 residues. Germline CDR1 and CDR2: LNHNV and YYDKDF (reference sequence). V lost 0 bases and J lost 4; bases outside the gene matches: 2. The CDR3 loop is CATSREAGGSDTQYF. CDR3 in DNA: TGTGCCACCAGCAGAGAAGCGGGAGGTTCAGATACGCAGTATTTT.

V usage is TRBV4-2 and J usage is TRBJ2-5; the match to TRBD2 covers 14 bases. This CDR3 spans 17 amino acids. V was pared by 1 base and J by 5 bases, with 6 bases of the junction left unmatched. Looked up from germline, CDR1 is LGHNA and CDR2 is YNFKEQ. The CDR3 here is CASSQASTSGGAETQYF. The CDR3 nucleotides read TGTGCCAGCAGCCAAGCCTCGACTAGCGGGGGGGCGGAGACCCAGTACTTC.

The gene calls are TRBV7-9 and TRBJ2-3; TRBD2 might be the D (6 bases). The germline CDR1 and CDR2 sequences are SEHNR and FQNEAQ (reference sequence). The CDR3 covers 14 residues. Trimming pared 5 bases from V and 0 bases from J, leaving 9 bases between. The CDR3 DNA follows: TGTGCCAGCAGCCTTGGGACTAGCACAGATACGCAGTATTTT. Its protein is CASSLGTSTDTQYF.

The CDR3 protein is CAWSGGRVITDTQYF. The CDR3 bases are TGTGCCTGGAGTGGGGGCAGGGTGATCACAGATACGCAGTATTTT. The chain employs TRBV30 and TRBJ2-3, with D possibly matching TRBD1 (5 bases). Deletions cut 1 base from V and 2 bases from J, with 13 bases between. CDR1 is GTSNPN, CDR2 SVGIG, per germline (reference sequence). The CDR3 loop spans 15 amino acids. Full variable domain (remainder filled in from reference TRBV30 and TRBJ2-3): SQTIHQWPATLVQPVGSPLSLECTVEGTSNPNLYWYRQAAGRGLQLLFYSVGIGQISSEVPQNLSASRPQDRQFILSSKKLLLSDSGFYLCAWSGGRVITDTQYFGPGTRLTVL.

V gene TRBV20-1 combines with J gene TRBJ1-4, with D perhaps matching TRBD1 (5 bases). Trimming took off 6 bases at V and 7 bases at J, with 9 bases between the two ends. This CDR3 contains 11 residues. Germline V gives CDR1 DFQATT, CDR2 SNEGSKA (reference sequence). CDR3 sequence: CSAPQGEKLFF. The DNA of the CDR3 is TGCAGTGCACCCCAGGGTGAAAAACTGTTTTTT.

This clone was counted a single time. The chain has TRBV2 and TRBJ2-5, with 10 nucleotides matching TRBD1. J was trimmed by 5 bases and V by 6 bases; bases with no gene match: 6. CDR3 length equals 14 residues. The germline CDR1 and CDR2 sequences are SNHLY and FYNNEI. CDR3 bases: TGTGCCAGCAGAGTGGACAGGGGGTCGGAGACCCAGTACTTC. It encodes CASRVDRGSETQYF.

The CDR3 region is CASSLRQGDGYEQYF. The CDR3 coding sequence is TGTGCCAGCAGCTTAAGACAGGGCGACGGGTACGAGCAGTACTTC. V gene TRBV11-3 combines with J gene TRBJ2-7, with TRBD1 matching 7 bases. CDR1 SGHNT and CDR2 YENEEA come from the germline V gene. The V gene end was trimmed by 2 bases and the J gene end by 4 bases; junction bases not matched to a gene: 8. The CDR3 has 15 residues. The whole variable domain, remainder taken from reference TRBV11-3 and TRBJ2-7, is EAGVVQSPRYKIIEKKQPVAFWCNPISGHNTLYWYLQNLGQGPELLIRYENEEAVDDSQLPKDRFSAERLKGVDSTLKIQPAELGDSAVYLCASSLRQGDGYEQYFGPGTRLTVT.

The chain recombines TRBV6-1 with TRBJ1-3; D is undetermined. Trimming took 2 bases from V and 0 from J, leaving 14 bases between them. The CDR3 spans 17 residues. Germline V gene lookup returns CDR1 MNHNS and CDR2 SASEGT. CDR3 residues: CASSELPGSISGNTIYF. The CDR3 coding sequence is TGTGCCAGCAGTGAACTTCCAGGTTCCATCTCTGGAAACACCATATATTTT.

The rearrangement joins TRBV6-1 to TRBJ1-1; possibly TRBD1 for D (6 bases). The germline V gene encodes CDR1 MNHNS and CDR2 SASEGT. The V gene lost 4 bases and the J gene lost 11 bases, with 11 bases spanning the gap. The CDR3 runs to 11 residues. In DNA form, the CDR3 reads TGTGCCAGCAGTGCGAGGGGGTGGGCTTTCTTT. It yields the protein CASSARGWAFF.

In its sample, this clone was seen a few times. The chain is built from TRBV30 and TRBJ1-1; the D is unclear. The germline gives CDR1 GTSNPN, CDR2 SVGIG (reference sequence). This CDR3 has 13 amino acids. The V and J ends lost 0 bases and 0 bases respectively, with 5 bases between them. The CDR3 reads CAWSVTVNTEAFF. In DNA form, the CDR3 reads TGTGCCTGGAGTGTAACGGTGAACACTGAAGCTTTCTTT.

Concerning this clone: Other DNA sequences from this sample encode an identical CDR3 as well. The chain employs TRBV5-1 and TRBJ2-1, with unresolved D. CDR3 length: 12 amino acids. Germline lookup yields CDR1 SGHRS and CDR2 YFSETQ. The V gene lost 5 bases and the J gene lost 7 bases, with 10 bases spanning the gap. CDR3 in amino acids: CASRARVNEQFF. DNA of the CDR3: TGCGCCAGCAGAGCACGAGTGAATGAGCAGTTCTTC.

The chain joins TRBV29-1 to TRBJ2-3; 7 bases line up with TRBD2. Germline values: CDR1 SQVTM, CDR2 ANQGSEA. Trimming cost V 4 bases and J 5 bases; bases outside gene matches: 6. The CDR3 is 13 amino acids. CDR3 amino acids: CSVGGGERDTQYF. The CDR3 coding sequence is TGCAGCGTTGGTGGGGGGGAGCGAGATACGCAGTATTTT.